Listed here are 2 T cell receptor beta chains from one sample, sequenced in a study of naive and memory T cell subsets. An equimolar mix of two oligonucleotides served as the beta constant-region primer for TRBC1 and TRBC2. Ligated cDNA was amplified by four rounds of PCR with nested alpha and beta constant-region primers and SP2. TCRdb itself ran the UMI-ligation and nested PCR reads through MiXCR, one entry per CDR3 protein. This sample has 120,000 or so distinct CDR3 sequences, with roughly 36% found just once. Sequencing input: central memory CD4+ T cells from blood. The receptors here all came from a human donor in good health.

This sequence joins TRBV28 and TRBJ2-2, with D possibly TRBD2 on 5 matching bases. The CDR3 spans 13 residues. CDR1 is MDHEN and CDR2 is SYDVKM in the germline V gene. Trimming took off 6 bases at V and 5 bases at J, with 10 bases between the two ends. In nucleotides, the CDR3 is TGTGCCAGCAGAACGGGGTGGACCGGGGAGCTGTTTTTT. As protein: CASRTGWTGELFF.

The genes are TRBV7-9 and TRBJ2-3; 8 bases fit TRBD2. From germline, CDR1 is SEHNR and CDR2 FQNEAQ (reference sequence). The CDR3 runs 16 residues. The trim removed 5 bases at V and 2 bases at J, leaving 9 bases unmatched. The CDR3 is CASSLYGRANTDTQYF. CDR3 bases: TGTGCCAGCAGCCTCTACGGGAGGGCCAACACAGATACGCAGTATTTT.